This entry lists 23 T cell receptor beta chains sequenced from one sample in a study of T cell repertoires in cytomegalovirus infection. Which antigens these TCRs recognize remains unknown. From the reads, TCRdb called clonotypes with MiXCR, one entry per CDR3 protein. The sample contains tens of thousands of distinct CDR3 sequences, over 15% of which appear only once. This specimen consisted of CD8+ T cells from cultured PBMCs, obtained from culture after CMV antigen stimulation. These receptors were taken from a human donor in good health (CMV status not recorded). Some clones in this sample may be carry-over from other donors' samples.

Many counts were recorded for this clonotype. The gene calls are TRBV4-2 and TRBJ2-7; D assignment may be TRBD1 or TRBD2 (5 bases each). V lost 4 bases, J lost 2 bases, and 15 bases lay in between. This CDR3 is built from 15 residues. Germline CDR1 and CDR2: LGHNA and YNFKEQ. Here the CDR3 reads CASSPDRDGTYEQYF. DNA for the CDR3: TGTGCCAGCAGCCCGGATAGGGACGGTACCTACGAGCAGTACTTC.

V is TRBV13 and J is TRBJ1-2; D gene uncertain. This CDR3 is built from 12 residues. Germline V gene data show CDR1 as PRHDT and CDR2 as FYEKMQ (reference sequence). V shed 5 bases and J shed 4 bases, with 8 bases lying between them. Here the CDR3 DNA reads TGTGCCAGCAGCGCCGGAACCTATGGCTACACCTTC. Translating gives CASSAGTYGYTF.

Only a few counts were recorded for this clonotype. DNA of the CDR3: TGTGCCAGCAGTCGACGGGCCCAGCAAGAGACCCAGTACTTC. Its protein product is CASSRRAQQETQYF. V is TRBV12-3 or TRBV12-4 and J is TRBJ2-5; D gene unclear. CDR3 size: 14 residues. V gave up 5 bases and J gave up 2 bases, with 12 bases separating them.

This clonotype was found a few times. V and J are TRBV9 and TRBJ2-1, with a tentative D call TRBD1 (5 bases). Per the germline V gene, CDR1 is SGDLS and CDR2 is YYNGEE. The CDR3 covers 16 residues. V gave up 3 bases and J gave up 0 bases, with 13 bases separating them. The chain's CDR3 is CASSGSTVGSYNEQFF. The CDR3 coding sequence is TGTGCCAGCAGCGGATCGACAGTCGGCTCCTACAATGAGCAGTTCTTC.

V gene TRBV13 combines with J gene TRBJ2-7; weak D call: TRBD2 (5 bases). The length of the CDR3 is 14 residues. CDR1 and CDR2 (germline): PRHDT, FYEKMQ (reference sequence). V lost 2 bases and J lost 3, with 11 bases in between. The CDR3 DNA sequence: TGTGCCAGCAGCTTAAGCGGCCACAACTACGAGCAGTACTTC. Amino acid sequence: CASSLSGHNYEQYF.

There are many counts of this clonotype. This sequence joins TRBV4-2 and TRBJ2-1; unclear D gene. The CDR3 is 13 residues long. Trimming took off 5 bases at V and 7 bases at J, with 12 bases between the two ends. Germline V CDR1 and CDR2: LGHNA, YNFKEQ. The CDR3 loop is CASSNYLRNEQFF. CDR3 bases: TGTGCCAGCAGCAATTACCTTAGGAATGAGCAGTTCTTC.

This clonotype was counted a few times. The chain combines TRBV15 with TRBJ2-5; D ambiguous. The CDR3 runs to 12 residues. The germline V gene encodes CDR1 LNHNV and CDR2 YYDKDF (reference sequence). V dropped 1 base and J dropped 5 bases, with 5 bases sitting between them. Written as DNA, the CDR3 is TGTGCCACCAGCAGAGGGGTTGAGACCCAGTACTTC. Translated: CATSRGVETQYF.

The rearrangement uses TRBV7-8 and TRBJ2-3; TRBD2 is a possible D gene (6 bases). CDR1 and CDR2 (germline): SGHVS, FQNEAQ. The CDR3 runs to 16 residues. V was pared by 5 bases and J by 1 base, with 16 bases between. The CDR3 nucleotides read TGTGCCAGCAGCCCTATTCTGACGGGAGGCACAGATACGCAGTATTTT. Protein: CASSPILTGGTDTQYF.

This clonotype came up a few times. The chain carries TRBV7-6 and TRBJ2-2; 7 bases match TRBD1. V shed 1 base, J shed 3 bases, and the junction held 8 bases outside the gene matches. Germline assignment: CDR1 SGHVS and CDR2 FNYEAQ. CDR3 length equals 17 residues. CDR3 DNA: TGTGCCAGCAGCTTAGACCCCTCTACAGGGGACACCGGGGAGCTGTTTTTT. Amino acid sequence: CASSLDPSTGDTGELFF.

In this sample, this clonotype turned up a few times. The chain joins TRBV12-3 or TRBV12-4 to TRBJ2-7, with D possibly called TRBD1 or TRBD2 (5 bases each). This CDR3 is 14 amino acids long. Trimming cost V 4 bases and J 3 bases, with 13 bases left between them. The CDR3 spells CASSSPRDLYEQYF. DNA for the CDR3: TGTGCCAGCAGTTCCCCCAGGGACCTCTACGAGCAGTACTTC.

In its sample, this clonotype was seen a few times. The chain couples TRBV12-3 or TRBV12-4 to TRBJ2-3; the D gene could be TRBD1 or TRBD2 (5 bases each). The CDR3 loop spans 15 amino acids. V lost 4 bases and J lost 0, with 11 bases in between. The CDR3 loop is CASSSTGASTDTQYF. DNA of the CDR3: TGTGCCAGCAGTTCGACCGGGGCTAGCACAGATACGCAGTATTTT.

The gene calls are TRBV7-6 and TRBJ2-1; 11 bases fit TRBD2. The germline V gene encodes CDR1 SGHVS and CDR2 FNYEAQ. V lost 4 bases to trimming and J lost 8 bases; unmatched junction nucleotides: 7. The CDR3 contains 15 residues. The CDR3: CASSSSGGPFDEQFF. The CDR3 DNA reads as TGTGCCAGCAGCTCTAGCGGGGGGCCGTTTGATGAGCAGTTCTTC.

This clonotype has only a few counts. The CDR3 DNA is TGTGCCAGCAGCCGGGGACAGGGTAGAGGGGAGCTGTTTTTT. Its protein product is CASSRGQGRGELFF. The chain carries TRBV7-3 and TRBJ2-2, with 9 bases identical to TRBD1. CDR3 length equals 14 residues. In germline, CDR1 is SGHTA, CDR2 FQGTGA. V gave up 5 bases and J gave up 8 bases; unmatched junction bases: 6.

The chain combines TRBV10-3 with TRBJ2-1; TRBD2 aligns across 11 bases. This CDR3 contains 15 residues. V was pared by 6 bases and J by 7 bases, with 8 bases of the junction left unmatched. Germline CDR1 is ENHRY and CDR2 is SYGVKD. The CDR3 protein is CAIRLSGRAGNEQFF. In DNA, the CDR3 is TGTGCCATCAGACTTAGCGGGAGGGCCGGAAATGAGCAGTTCTTC.

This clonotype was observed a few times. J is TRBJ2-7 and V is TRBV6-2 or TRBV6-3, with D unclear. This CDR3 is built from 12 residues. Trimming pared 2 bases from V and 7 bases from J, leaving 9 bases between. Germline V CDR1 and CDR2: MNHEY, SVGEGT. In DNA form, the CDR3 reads TGTGCCAGCAGTTACCGCGCCCAAGAGCAGTACTTC. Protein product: CASSYRAQEQYF.

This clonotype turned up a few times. CDR3: CASSSGQVDQPQHF. The CDR3 region has the DNA TGTGCCAGCAGCTCGGGACAGGTAGATCAGCCCCAGCATTTT. The chain has TRBV12-3 or TRBV12-4 and TRBJ1-5; 8 nucleotides align to TRBD1. J lost 5 bases, V lost 6 bases, and 6 bases had no gene match. The CDR3 spans 14 residues.

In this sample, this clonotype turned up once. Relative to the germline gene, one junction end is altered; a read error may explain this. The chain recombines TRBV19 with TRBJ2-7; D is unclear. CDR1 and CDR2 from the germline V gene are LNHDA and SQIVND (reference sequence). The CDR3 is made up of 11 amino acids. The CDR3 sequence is CSSSIGGEQYF. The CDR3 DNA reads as TGTTCCAGTAGTATTGGTGGCGAGCAGTACTTC.

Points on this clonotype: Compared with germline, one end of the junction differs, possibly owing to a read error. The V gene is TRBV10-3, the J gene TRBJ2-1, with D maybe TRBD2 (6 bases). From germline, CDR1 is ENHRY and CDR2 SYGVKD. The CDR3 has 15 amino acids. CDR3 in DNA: TGTGCCATCAGACTTAGCGGAAGCTCCTTCAATGAGCAGTTCTTC. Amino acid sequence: CAIRLSGSSFNEQFF.

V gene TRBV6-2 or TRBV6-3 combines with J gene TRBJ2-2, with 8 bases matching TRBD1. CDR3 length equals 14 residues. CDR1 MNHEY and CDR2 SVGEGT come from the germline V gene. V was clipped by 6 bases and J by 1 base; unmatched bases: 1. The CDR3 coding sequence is TGTGCCAGCAGAGGGACAGGGAACACCGGGGAGCTGTTTTTT. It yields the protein CASRGTGNTGELFF.

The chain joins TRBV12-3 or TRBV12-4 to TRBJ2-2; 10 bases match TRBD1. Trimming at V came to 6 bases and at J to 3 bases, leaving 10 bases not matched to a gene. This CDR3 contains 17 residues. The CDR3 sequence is CASSPNWDRGYTGELFF. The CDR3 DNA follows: TGTGCCAGCAGCCCCAATTGGGACAGGGGTTACACCGGGGAGCTGTTTTTT.

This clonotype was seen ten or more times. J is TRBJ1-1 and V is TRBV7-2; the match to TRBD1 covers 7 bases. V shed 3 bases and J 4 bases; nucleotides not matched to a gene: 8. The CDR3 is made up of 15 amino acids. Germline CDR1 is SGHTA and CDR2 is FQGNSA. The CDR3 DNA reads TGTGCCAGCAGCTTCAAGACAGGGCGGGTCACTGAAGCTTTCTTT. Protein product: CASSFKTGRVTEAFF.

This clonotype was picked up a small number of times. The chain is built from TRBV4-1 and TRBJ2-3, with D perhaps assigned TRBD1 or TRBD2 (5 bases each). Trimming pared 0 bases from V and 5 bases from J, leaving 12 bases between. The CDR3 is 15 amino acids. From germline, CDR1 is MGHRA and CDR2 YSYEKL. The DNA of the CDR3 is TGCGCCAGCAGCCAAGATAGGGGAGTAGGAGATACGCAGTATTTT. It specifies CASSQDRGVGDTQYF.

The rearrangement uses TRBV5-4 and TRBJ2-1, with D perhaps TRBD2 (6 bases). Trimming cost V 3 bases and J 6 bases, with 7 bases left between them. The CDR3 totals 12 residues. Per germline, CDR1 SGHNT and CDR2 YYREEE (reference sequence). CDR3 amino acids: CASSWDFNEQFF. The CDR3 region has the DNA TGTGCCAGCAGCTGGGACTTCAATGAGCAGTTCTTC.